One and the same sample provided the 13 T cell receptor beta chains below, sequenced in a study of T cell repertoires in cytomegalovirus infection. TCRdb reprocessed the reads via MiXCR and lists one record per CDR3 protein. The top ten hold 4.3% of the sample, which has around 320,000 distinct CDR3 sequences, more than 9% seen once. Material: PBMCs. The receptor source for this set is a human donor in good health (CMV status not recorded). Some clones in this sample may be carry-over from other donors' samples.

This clonotype was detected only a few times. The genes are TRBV6-5 and TRBJ2-5; TRBD2 aligns across 9 bases. The V segment lost 2 bases and the J segment 1 base; nucleotides outside the gene matches: 5. The germline gives CDR1 MNHEY, CDR2 SVGAGI. This CDR3 spans 16 amino acids. CDR3 sequence reads: CASSYPAGGPQETQYF. The CDR3 coding sequence is TGTGCCAGCAGTTACCCGGCGGGGGGGCCCCAAGAGACCCAGTACTTC.

V and J are TRBV12-3 or TRBV12-4 and TRBJ1-4; possibly TRBD1 for D (6 bases). V lost 4 bases and J lost 4, with 10 bases in between. This CDR3 contains 14 residues. The CDR3 is CASSSGANNEKLFF. CDR3 nucleotide sequence: TGTGCCAGCAGTTCGGGGGCAAATAATGAAAAACTGTTTTTT.

Many counts were recorded for this clonotype. The CDR3 sequence: CASSPDRAWETQYF. The DNA for the CDR3 is TGTGCCAGCAGCCCGGACAGGGCTTGGGAGACCCAGTACTTC. The rearrangement joins TRBV7-8 to TRBJ2-5; 8 bases line up with TRBD1. This CDR3 is 14 amino acids long. With V trimmed by 5 bases and J by 5 bases, 7 bases remained unmatched. CDR1 and CDR2 from the germline V gene are SGHVS and FQNEAQ.

The rearrangement links TRBV20-1 to TRBJ2-7; D is undetermined. V was cut by 1 base and J by 5 bases, with 15 bases left in between. Germline assignment: CDR1 DFQATT and CDR2 SNEGSKA (reference sequence). The CDR3 totals 14 residues. The CDR3 here is CSARVARRVDEQYF. In DNA form, the CDR3 reads TGCAGTGCTAGAGTTGCTAGAAGGGTGGACGAGCAGTACTTC.

This clonotype was picked up a small number of times. The chain combines TRBV28 with TRBJ1-4, with D tentatively TRBD1 (5 bases). The germline CDR1 and CDR2 sequences are MDHEN and SYDVKM. The CDR3 is 14 residues long. V was trimmed by 6 bases and J by 8 bases, leaving 16 bases between them. CDR3 loop: CASSSGAGEEKLFF. The CDR3 bases are TGTGCCAGCAGCTCCGGGGCTGGGGAGGAAAAACTGTTTTTT.

This clonotype was seen only a few times. V is TRBV28 and J is TRBJ2-2; TRBD1 is a possible D gene (7 bases). There are 15 residues in the CDR3. Trimming took off 7 bases at V and 1 base at J, with 13 bases between the two ends. The germline V gene encodes CDR1 MDHEN and CDR2 SYDVKM. CDR3 sequence: CASKAGTVNTGELFF. CDR3 nucleotide sequence: TGTGCCAGCAAGGCGGGGACAGTGAACACCGGGGAGCTGTTTTTT.

This clonotype was detected only a few times. The V gene is TRBV5-1, the J gene TRBJ2-7, with D perhaps assigned TRBD1 or TRBD2 (5 bases each). Germline CDR1 SGHRS, CDR2 YFSETQ. The CDR3 extends over 14 amino acids. Trimming took 4 bases from V and 7 from J, leaving 18 bases between them. The CDR3 region is CASSPGTSRGEQYF. The DNA of the CDR3 is TGCGCCAGCAGCCCGGGGACGTCCCGGGGAGAGCAGTACTTC.

This clonotype appeared many times. The chain has TRBV7-2 and TRBJ2-3, with D possibly being TRBD2 (6 bases). This CDR3 contains 13 residues. Germline V gene sequence: CDR1 SGHTA, CDR2 FQGNSA. Between the trimmed V and J ends, which lost 1 base and 8 bases, there was a span of 10 bases. The CDR3 DNA reads as TGTGCCAGCAGCTTAGGGGAGGATGGTACGCAGTATTTT. Translation gives CASSLGEDGTQYF.

This clonotype was observed many times. This chain uses TRBV7-2 with TRBJ2-5; no clear D. This CDR3 is 15 amino acids long. Germline V gives CDR1 SGHTA, CDR2 FQGNSA. Trimming took off 0 bases at V and 2 bases at J, with 10 bases between the two ends. CDR3 nucleotides: TGTGCCAGCAGCTTAGCGACGTTCCCACAAGAGACCCAGTACTTC. It encodes CASSLATFPQETQYF.

This clonotype was seen many times. V usage is TRBV7-2 and J usage is TRBJ1-2; 7 bases are shared with TRBD1. V was clipped by 1 base and J by 4 bases; unmatched bases: 6. CDR3 length: 15 amino acids. Germline assignment: CDR1 SGHTA and CDR2 FQGNSA. The CDR3 DNA reads TGTGCCAGCAGCTTAGTGGGAGGGGGCCTCTATGGCTACACCTTC. As protein: CASSLVGGGLYGYTF.

In this sample, this clonotype turned up many times. The CDR3 reads CASSLTGSLIRSYNEQFF. CDR3 bases: TGTGCCAGCAGCTTAACGGGGTCCCTTATTCGCTCCTACAATGAGCAGTTCTTC. The chain joins TRBV7-3 to TRBJ2-1; no clear D gene. Germline loops: CDR1 SGHTA, CDR2 FQGTGA. V gave up 0 bases and J gave up 0 bases, with 15 bases separating them. CDR3 length: 18 residues.

On this clonotype: A much larger clonotype is one base distant, so this may be a read error. This rearrangement joins TRBV7-2 to TRBJ2-3, with TRBD2 matching over 11 bases. CDR1 and CDR2 from the germline V gene are SGHTA and FQGNSA. This CDR3 contains 15 residues. The V and J ends lost 5 bases and 13 bases, in that order; junction bases with no gene match: 14. The CDR3: CASSVTSGEGSREYF. CDR3 DNA: TGTGCCAGCAGCGTGACTAGCGGGGAAGGGTCCAGGGAGTATTTT. Together with reference TRBV7-2 and TRBJ2-3, the CDR3 gives the full variable domain: GAGVSQSPSNKVTEKGKDVELRCDPISGHTALYWYRQSLGQGLEFLIYFQGNSAPDKSGLPSDRFSAERTGGSVSTLTIQRTQQEDSAVYLCASSVTSGEGSREYFGPGTRLTVL.

This chain connects TRBV19 to TRBJ2-7, with 9 bases aligning to TRBD2. This CDR3 region has 13 residues. V shed 5 bases, J shed 3 bases, and the junction held 2 bases outside the gene matches. Germline CDR1 is LNHDA and CDR2 is SQIVND (reference sequence). CDR3 loop: CASSAGGNYEQYF. The CDR3 DNA follows: TGTGCCAGTAGTGCGGGAGGGAACTACGAGCAGTACTTC.